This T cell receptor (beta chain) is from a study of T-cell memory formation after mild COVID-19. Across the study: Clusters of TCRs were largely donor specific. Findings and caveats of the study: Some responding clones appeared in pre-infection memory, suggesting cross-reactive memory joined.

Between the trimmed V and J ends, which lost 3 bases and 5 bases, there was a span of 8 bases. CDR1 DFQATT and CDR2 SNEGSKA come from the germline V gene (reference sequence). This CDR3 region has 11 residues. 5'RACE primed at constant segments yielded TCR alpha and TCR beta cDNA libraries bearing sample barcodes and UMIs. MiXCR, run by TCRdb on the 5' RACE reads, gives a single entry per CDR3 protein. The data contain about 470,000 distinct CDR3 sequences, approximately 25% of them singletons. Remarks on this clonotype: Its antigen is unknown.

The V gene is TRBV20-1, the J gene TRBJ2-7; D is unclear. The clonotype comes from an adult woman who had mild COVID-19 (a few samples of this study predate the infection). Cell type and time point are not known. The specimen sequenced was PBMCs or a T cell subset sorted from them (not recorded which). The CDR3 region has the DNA TGCAGTGCTAGGGGGTTAGACGAGCAGTACTTC. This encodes CSARGLDEQYF.